These 32 T cell receptor beta chains were sequenced from one sample in a study of identical twins. TCRdb reprocessed the 5' RACE reads with MiXCR, giving one entry per CDR3 protein. The table lists around 530,000 distinct CDR3 sequences, about 16% of them singletons, with roughly 0.44% in the top ten. These data also formed part of another study, on yellow fever vaccine responses in identical twins.

Sequenced material: CD4+ T cells sorted from blood. These receptors all come from a woman younger than 35 in good health.

This clonotype was found a few times. The chain joins TRBV11-2 to TRBJ2-1; weak D call: TRBD2 (6 bases). V was pared by 0 bases and J by 1 base, with 10 bases between. The CDR3 is made up of 16 amino acids. CDR1 and CDR2 from the germline V gene are SGHAT and FQNNGV. CDR3: CASSLDAGYSYNEQFF. CDR3 DNA: TGTGCCAGCAGCTTAGATGCGGGATATTCCTACAATGAGCAGTTCTTC.

The genes are TRBV9 and TRBJ2-7; 7 bases align to TRBD1. The CDR3 loop spans 15 amino acids. Germline loops: CDR1 SGDLS, CDR2 YYNGEE. Trimming cost V 4 bases and J 0 bases; bases outside gene matches: 7. CDR3 coding DNA: TGTGCCAGCAGCCCCCGGGACAGTAGCTCCTACGAGCAGTACTTC. It yields the protein CASSPRDSSSYEQYF. Using reference TRBV9 and TRBJ2-7 for the parts outside the CDR3, the full variable domain is DSGVTQTPKHLITATGQRVTLRCSPRSGDLSVYWYQQSLDQGLQFLIQYYNGEERAKGNILERFSAQQFPDLHSELNLSSLELGDSALYFCASSPRDSSSYEQYFGPGTRLTVT.

This chain connects TRBV12-3 or TRBV12-4 to TRBJ1-5; D uncertain. This CDR3 has 13 residues. Trimming cost V 3 bases and J 4 bases, with 7 bases left between them. DNA of the CDR3: TGTGCCAGCAGTTTCGGAGTTAATCAGCCCCAGCATTTT. Protein: CASSFGVNQPQHF.

The chain couples TRBV7-6 to TRBJ2-2, with a possible D match to TRBD1 (5 bases). Between the trimmed V and J ends, which lost 1 base and 5 bases, there was a span of 14 bases. The germline gives CDR1 SGHVS, CDR2 FNYEAQ. This CDR3 spans 16 amino acids. For the CDR3, the DNA is TGTGCCAGCAGCTTAGTTAGGGGCCCATCTACCGGGGAGCTGTTTTTT. It encodes CASSLVRGPSTGELFF.

The sample holds a few counts of this clonotype. Here the CDR3 DNA reads TGCAGTGCGGTAAAGAACACCGGGGAGCTGTTTTTT. Its translation: CSAVKNTGELFF. The chain combines TRBV20-1 with TRBJ2-2; D ambiguous. Germline loops: CDR1 DFQATT, CDR2 SNEGSKA (reference sequence). This CDR3 is 12 amino acids long. Deletions cut 6 bases from V and 1 base from J, with 6 bases between.

This chain uses TRBV6-1 with TRBJ2-7; 9 nucleotides match TRBD1. V shed 6 bases and J 3 bases; nucleotides not matched to a gene: 9. The CDR3 sequence is 15 residues long. Germline CDR1 MNHNS, CDR2 SASEGT. The CDR3 loop reads CASSERTGEVYEQYF. CDR3 DNA sequence: TGTGCCAGCAGCGAACGGACAGGGGAAGTCTACGAGCAGTACTTC.

Only a few counts were recorded for this clonotype. The chain is built from TRBV6-1 and TRBJ2-2; 9 bases agree with TRBD1. Germline V gene data show CDR1 as MNHNS and CDR2 as SASEGT. CDR3 length: 15 residues. With 2 bases clipped from V and 6 bases from J, the junction kept 4 bases outside the gene matches. CDR3 DNA: TGTGCCAGCAGTGAATTAGGGACAGGGTCCGGGGAGCTGTTTTTT. Its protein is CASSELGTGSGELFF.

This clonotype was detected a few times. This chain joins TRBV5-1 and TRBJ2-2; 12 positions match TRBD2. Germline V gene data show CDR1 as SGHRS and CDR2 as YFSETQ. V was pared by 6 bases and J by 1 base, with 4 bases of the junction left unmatched. This CDR3 region has 16 residues. The CDR3 DNA sequence: TGCGCCAGCACCCTGACTAGCGGGGGGAACACCGGGGAGCTGTTTTTT. Its translation is CASTLTSGGNTGELFF.

This clonotype showed up just a few times. V and J are TRBV5-6 and TRBJ2-1, with 8 bases identical to TRBD1. Germline V lookup: CDR1 SGHDT, CDR2 YYEEEE. J lost 0 bases, V lost 4 bases, and 9 bases had no gene match. There are 17 residues in the CDR3. CDR3 nucleotides: TGTGCCAGCAGCCGGACAGGGATCTCCCCCTCCTACAATGAGCAGTTCTTC. It codes for CASSRTGISPSYNEQFF.

This clonotype was found many times. The J gene is TRBJ2-1, the V gene TRBV12-3 or TRBV12-4, with 9 bases identical to TRBD2. Unmatched junction bases numbered 7, after V lost 6 bases and J lost 7 bases. This CDR3 is 14 amino acids long. In nucleotides, the CDR3 is TGTGCCAGCAGCGAACTAGCGGGTATTAATGAGCAGTTCTTC. Translating gives CASSELAGINEQFF.

This clonotype was counted between two and nine times. V gene TRBV10-3 combines with J gene TRBJ2-3; D gene unclear. Germline V gives CDR1 ENHRY, CDR2 SYGVKD. The V end was cut by 5 bases, the J end by 3 bases, with 3 bases between. The CDR3 sequence is 11 residues long. The CDR3 DNA sequence: TGTGCCATCAGTACTACAGATACGCAGTATTTT. Protein product: CAISTTDTQYF.

This clonotype was seen a handful of times. This rearrangement joins TRBV12-3 or TRBV12-4 to TRBJ1-2; D is unclear. V shed 0 bases and J shed 2 bases, with 16 bases lying between them. The CDR3 loop spans 17 amino acids. The CDR3 nucleotides are TGTGCCAGCAGTTTAGCGCCAGCACTCCGCACAAACTATGGCTACACCTTC. It yields the protein CASSLAPALRTNYGYTF.

In this sample, this clonotype turned up a few times. The chain is built from TRBV28 and TRBJ2-7, with TRBD2 identical over 10 bases. This CDR3 has 14 residues. V lost 2 bases to trimming and J lost 7 bases; unmatched junction nucleotides: 5. Germline V lookup: CDR1 MDHEN, CDR2 SYDVKM. The CDR3 loop is CASSLLAGVREQYF. In nucleotides, the CDR3 is TGTGCCAGCAGTTTACTAGCGGGAGTAAGGGAGCAGTACTTC.

The chain employs TRBV7-2 and TRBJ2-2, with D maybe TRBD2 (6 bases). Between the trimmed V and J ends, which lost 5 bases and 5 bases, there was a span of 15 bases. CDR3 size: 15 residues. CDR1 and CDR2 (germline): SGHTA, FQGNSA. This CDR3 reads CASSPGGTVTGELFF. The CDR3 DNA reads as TGTGCCAGCAGCCCTGGGGGGACCGTGACCGGGGAGCTGTTTTTT.

The J gene is TRBJ2-5, the V gene TRBV18; unclear D gene. CDR1 is KGHSH and CDR2 is LQKENI in the germline V gene. Trimming pared 2 bases from V and 3 bases from J, leaving 7 bases between. This CDR3 has 13 amino acids. CDR3 sequence: CASSPWPKETQYF. CDR3 coding DNA: TGTGCCAGCTCACCATGGCCTAAAGAGACCCAGTACTTC.

This clonotype turned up a few times. The chain employs TRBV2 and TRBJ2-5; 13 nucleotides line up with TRBD2. CDR1 is SNHLY and CDR2 is FYNNEI in the germline V gene. The CDR3 is made up of 15 amino acids. Trimming removed 6 bases from V and 5 bases from J; junction bases left unmatched: 6. For the CDR3, the DNA is TGTGCCAGCAGACCTACTAGCGGGAGGGAGGAGACCCAGTACTTC. It codes for CASRPTSGREETQYF. Full variable domain (rest looked up from reference TRBV2 and TRBJ2-5): EPEVTQTPSHQVTQMGQEVILRCVPISNHLYFYWYRQILGQKVEFLVSFYNNEISEKSEIFDDQFSVERPDGSNFTLKIRSTKLEDSAMYFCASRPTSGREETQYFGPGTRLLVL.

Ten or more counts support this clonotype. The genes are TRBV7-8 and TRBJ2-7; 10 bases are a match to TRBD2. V trimming: 4 bases; J trimming: 3 bases; junction bases outside the gene matches: 12. The CDR3 covers 17 residues. The germline V gene encodes CDR1 SGHVS and CDR2 FQNEAQ. The CDR3 reads CASSYPSGRLGDYEQYF. Written as DNA, the CDR3 is TGTGCCAGCAGCTATCCTAGCGGGAGACTAGGGGACTACGAGCAGTACTTC.

This rearrangement joins TRBV27 to TRBJ2-4; 9 nucleotides agree with TRBD2. The germline V gene encodes CDR1 MNHEY and CDR2 SMNVEV (reference sequence). J lost 2 bases, V lost 3 bases, and 5 bases had no gene match. CDR3 size: 16 residues. The CDR3 bases are TGTGCCAGCAGTTTCAACCTAGCGGGGCCCAAAAACATTCAGTACTTC. Translated: CASSFNLAGPKNIQYF.

This sequence joins TRBV15 and TRBJ2-5; 10 bases are a match to TRBD2. Trimming at V came to 3 bases and at J to 1 base, leaving 14 bases not matched to a gene. The CDR3 is 19 residues long. Germline V gene data show CDR1 as LNHNV and CDR2 as YYDKDF (reference sequence). As DNA, the CDR3 is TGTGCCACCAGCAGGGTCCGGGGTAGCGGGAGGCCGTTCCAAGAGACCCAGTACTTC. This sequence encodes CATSRVRGSGRPFQETQYF.

This chain uses TRBV5-1 with TRBJ2-7; tentative D call: TRBD1 (5 bases). This CDR3 has 13 residues. Trimming pared 0 bases from V and 5 bases from J, leaving 9 bases between. The germline gives CDR1 SGHRS, CDR2 YFSETQ. In DNA form, the CDR3 reads TGCGCCAGCAGCTTGGACTCAGGGAACGAGCAGTACTTC. Protein: CASSLDSGNEQYF.

Only a few counts were recorded for this clonotype. V is TRBV20-1 and J is TRBJ2-1, with D perhaps assigned TRBD1 or TRBD2 (6 bases each). Trimming left V 6 bases short and J 6 bases short, with 24 bases between. Germline CDR1 is DFQATT and CDR2 is SNEGSKA (reference sequence). CDR3 length: 16 amino acids. The CDR3 loop reads CSAGQGGQGRFNEQFF. The DNA for the CDR3 is TGCAGTGCCGGCCAAGGGGGGCAGGGAAGATTCAATGAGCAGTTCTTC.

The genes are TRBV20-1 and TRBJ2-3, with 14 positions matching TRBD2. Trimming removed 3 bases from V and 3 bases from J; junction bases left unmatched: 5. This CDR3 spans 16 amino acids. Germline V lookup: CDR1 DFQATT, CDR2 SNEGSKA (reference sequence). CDR3 DNA sequence: TGCAGTGCTAGGCCGTGGACTAGCGGGGGGACAGATACGCAGTATTTT. It translates to CSARPWTSGGTDTQYF.

The rearrangement uses TRBV3-1 and TRBJ2-1; D perhaps matches TRBD2 (6 bases). The CDR3 is made up of 13 amino acids. V was shortened by 2 bases and J by 6 bases, with 8 bases between the two germline ends. The germline CDR1 and CDR2 sequences are LGHDT and YNNKEL (reference sequence). The CDR3 sequence is CASSQLRGNEQFF. For the CDR3, the DNA is TGTGCCAGCAGCCAATTGCGGGGCAATGAGCAGTTCTTC.

This chain links TRBV10-3 with TRBJ2-5, with 7 bases that match TRBD2. V lost 3 bases to trimming and J lost 2 bases; unmatched junction nucleotides: 6. This CDR3 spans 15 amino acids. Germline loops: CDR1 ENHRY, CDR2 SYGVKD. CDR3: CAISERLALQETQYF. CDR3 in DNA: TGTGCCATCAGTGAACGACTAGCACTACAAGAGACCCAGTACTTC.

The chain recombines TRBV20-1 with TRBJ2-6; D gene uncertain. Trimming left V 6 bases short and J 2 bases short, with 17 bases between. The V gene's germline CDR1 is DFQATT and CDR2 SNEGSKA (reference sequence). CDR3 size: 16 residues. The CDR3 sequence: CSARDGHSPGANVLTF. CDR3 bases: TGCAGTGCCCGAGATGGGCACTCCCCTGGGGCCAACGTCCTGACTTTC.

V gene TRBV28 combines with J gene TRBJ2-1; D unclear. Deletions cut 3 bases from V and 5 bases from J, with 8 bases between. Germline V gene sequence: CDR1 MDHEN, CDR2 SYDVKM. This CDR3 contains 13 residues. This chain's CDR3 is CASSFQPNNEQFF. CDR3 nucleotides: TGTGCCAGCAGTTTCCAGCCGAACAATGAGCAGTTCTTC.

This chain uses TRBV2 with TRBJ2-1, with D uncertain. The CDR3 loop spans 12 amino acids. Germline V gene data show CDR1 as SNHLY and CDR2 as FYNNEI. V lost 5 bases and J lost 7, with 9 bases in between. The CDR3 sequence: CASSRAGNEQFF. The CDR3 DNA reads as TGTGCCAGCAGTCGCGCAGGAAATGAGCAGTTCTTC.

The chain joins TRBV27 to TRBJ1-1; maybe TRBD1 (6 bases). V was cut by 6 bases and J by 11 bases, with 19 bases left in between. Per the germline V gene, CDR1 is MNHEY and CDR2 is SMNVEV (reference sequence). The CDR3 totals 13 residues. CDR3 in DNA: TGTGCCAGCAGAGGAGGGGGGCGCGCAGTGGCTTTCTTT. It encodes CASRGGGRAVAFF.

This clonotype was recorded a few times. The J gene is TRBJ1-2, the V gene TRBV6-5, with 8 bases lining up with TRBD1. Germline V gene sequence: CDR1 MNHEY, CDR2 SVGAGI. CDR3 size: 18 residues. The J segment lost 4 bases and the V segment lost 0 bases, leaving 13 bases of the junction unmatched. This CDR3 reads CASSYSPSRGPKFYGYTF. CDR3 DNA sequence: TGTGCCAGCAGTTACTCGCCGAGCAGGGGGCCGAAATTCTATGGCTACACCTTC.

The chain uses TRBV7-2 and TRBJ1-1; 7 nucleotides agree with TRBD1. This CDR3 is built from 15 residues. The germline V gene has CDR1 SGHTA and CDR2 FQGNSA. V shed 5 bases and J 0 bases; nucleotides not matched to a gene: 6. This CDR3 reads CASSTRTGVNTEAFF. The CDR3 DNA sequence: TGTGCCAGCAGCACCCGGACAGGCGTGAACACTGAAGCTTTCTTT.

This clonotype was detected a few times. The genes are TRBV19 and TRBJ2-5, with TRBD1 as a possible D gene (5 bases). V lost 6 bases and J 3 bases, leaving 14 bases between the germline ends. The CDR3 is 14 residues long. Germline V gene sequence: CDR1 LNHDA, CDR2 SQIVND (reference sequence). For the CDR3, the DNA is TGTGCCAGTAGCAGGGTAGTGGCCAAAGAGACCCAGTACTTC. Residues: CASSRVVAKETQYF.

This clonotype was counted a few times. The chain has TRBV20-1 and TRBJ2-7, with a tentative D call TRBD2 (5 bases). With 1 base removed from V and 1 base from J, the gap between germline ends came to 8 bases. CDR3 size: 13 residues. Germline V CDR1 and CDR2: DFQATT, SNEGSKA (reference sequence). This CDR3 is CSARGEGSYEQYF. The CDR3 DNA follows: TGCAGTGCTAGAGGAGAGGGTTCCTACGAGCAGTACTTC.